Below, 27 T cell receptor beta chains from the same sample are listed, as sequenced in a study of blood T cell repertoires in COVID-19. Measured with immunoSEQ multiplex PCR; TCRdb has only the in-frame clones, and not every one. The sample consists of more than 65,000 clones, about four fifths of them appearing once. Specimen: peripheral blood. These receptors came from a woman aged 70-85 years with acute or convalescent COVID-19.

The chain carries TRBV6-5 and TRBJ2-3, with 7 bases fitting TRBD1. CDR1 is MNHEY, CDR2 SVGAGI, per germline. This CDR3 is 15 amino acids long. With V trimmed by 0 bases and J by 4 bases, 4 bases remained unmatched. CDR3 bases: TGTGCCAGCAGTTACTCGAGACAGGGCGCAGATACGCAGTATTTT. It yields the protein CASSYSRQGADTQYF.

The V gene is TRBV7-6, the J gene TRBJ2-3; TRBD2 aligns across 8 bases. Trimming cost V 4 bases and J 2 bases; bases outside gene matches: 5. This CDR3 is 15 amino acids long. Germline loops: CDR1 SGHVS, CDR2 FNYEAQ. CDR3 sequence (DNA): TGTGCCAGCAGCTCTCTAGCGGGCCACACAGATACGCAGTATTTT. This codes for CASSSLAGHTDTQYF. The whole variable domain, filled in from reference TRBV7-6 and TRBJ2-3, reads GAGVSQSPRYKVTKRGQDVALRCDPISGHVSLYWYRQALGQGPEFLTYFNYEAQQDKSGLPNDRFSAERPEGSISTLTIQRTEQRDSAMYRCASSSLAGHTDTQYFGPGTRLTVL.

The gene calls are TRBV6-6 and TRBJ2-7; D is unclear. V lost 4 bases to trimming and J lost 5 bases, with 15 bases between them. The CDR3 runs to 14 residues. CDR1 is MNHNY, CDR2 SVGAGI, per germline (reference sequence). CDR3 sequence reads: CASSSNFRVHEQYF. The DNA for the CDR3 is TGTGCCAGCAGTTCTAATTTTCGGGTCCACGAGCAGTACTTC.

This clone was observed a single time. This chain uses TRBV19 with TRBJ2-1, with TRBD2 matching 7 bases. J gave up 5 bases and V 5 bases, and 12 bases lay outside the gene matches. Germline V gene lookup returns CDR1 LNHDA and CDR2 SQIVND (reference sequence). This CDR3 is 16 amino acids long. The CDR3 reads CASSLPVPSGDNEQFF. As DNA, the CDR3 is TGTGCCAGTAGTCTCCCCGTCCCTAGCGGCGACAATGAGCAGTTCTTC.

This sequence joins TRBV19 and TRBJ2-7; TRBD2 is a possible D gene (6 bases). The CDR3 spans 13 residues. Germline values: CDR1 LNHDA, CDR2 SQIVND (reference sequence). With 9 bases removed from V and 2 bases from J, the gap between germline ends came to 14 bases. The CDR3, as DNA: TGTGCCAGGGTTAGCGGAGTTACCTACGAGCAGTACTTC. This encodes CARVSGVTYEQYF.

The chain joins TRBV5-8 to TRBJ2-5; D gene ambiguous. In germline, CDR1 is SGHTS, CDR2 YDEGEE. The CDR3 sequence is 14 residues long. The V end was cut by 2 bases, the J end by 5 bases, with 13 bases between. The chain's CDR3 is CASSLNLNGETQYF. DNA for the CDR3: TGTGCCAGCAGCTTAAATCTGAACGGGGAGACCCAGTACTTC.

The V and J genes are TRBV2 and TRBJ1-4; D is perhaps TRBD1 (6 bases). CDR1 SNHLY and CDR2 FYNNEI come from the germline V gene. The V and J ends lost 2 bases and 6 bases respectively, with 13 bases between them. The CDR3 is 15 amino acids. The CDR3: CASSESNRVDEKLFF. In DNA, the CDR3 is TGTGCCAGCAGTGAAAGTAACAGGGTGGATGAAAAACTGTTTTTT. The variable domain in full, completed from reference TRBV2 and TRBJ1-4, reads EPEVTQTPSHQVTQMGQEVILRCVPISNHLYFYWYRQILGQKVEFLVSFYNNEISEKSEIFDDQFSVERPDGSNFTLKIRSTKLEDSAMYFCASSESNRVDEKLFFGSGTQLSVL.

The genes are TRBV7-3 and TRBJ1-2, with D tentatively TRBD1 (6 bases). Trimming shortened V by 2 bases and J by 4 bases, and 8 bases separated the two germline ends. CDR1 SGHTA and CDR2 FQGTGA come from the germline V gene. The CDR3 totals 13 residues. The CDR3 coding sequence is TGTGCCAGCAGCTTAGACAGGTTCTATGGCTACACCTTC. Translating gives CASSLDRFYGYTF.

This clone was observed once. The genes are TRBV4-2 and TRBJ2-3; TRBD2 matches at 8 bases. This CDR3 has 15 residues. Per the germline V gene, CDR1 is LGHNA and CDR2 is YNFKEQ. V lost 4 bases to trimming and J lost 1 base; unmatched junction nucleotides: 4. CDR3 in amino acids: CASSPTSGRTDTQYF. As DNA, the CDR3 is TGTGCCAGCAGCCCCACTAGCGGCCGCACAGATACGCAGTATTTT.

This clone was seen more than once but under ten times. The genes are TRBV29-1 and TRBJ2-1, with 9 bases fitting TRBD2. The V segment lost 3 bases and the J segment 8 bases; nucleotides outside the gene matches: 11. Germline CDR1 reads SQVTM; CDR2 reads ANQGSEA. CDR3 size: 15 residues. The CDR3 sequence: CSVDKAGGPYHEQFF. The CDR3 bases are TGCAGCGTTGACAAGGCGGGAGGGCCATACCATGAGCAGTTCTTC.

The J gene is TRBJ1-1, the V gene TRBV7-9, with D possibly being TRBD1 (5 bases). Germline loops: CDR1 SEHNR, CDR2 FQNEAQ (reference sequence). The CDR3 covers 13 residues. V gave up 5 bases and J gave up 3 bases, with 10 bases separating them. CDR3 sequence: CASSPRGDTEAFF. CDR3 DNA sequence: TGTGCCAGCAGCCCTCGGGGGGACACTGAAGCTTTCTTT. The variable domain in full, completed from reference TRBV7-9 and TRBJ1-1, reads DTGVSQNPRHKITKRGQNVTFRCDPISEHNRLYWYRQTLGQGPEFLTYFQNEAQLEKSRLLSDRFSAERPKGSFSTLEIQRTEQGDSAMYLCASSPRGDTEAFFGQGTRLTVV.

This sequence joins TRBV19 and TRBJ2-1; 10 bases map to TRBD2. Unmatched junction bases numbered 9, after V lost 4 bases and J lost 9 bases. This CDR3 contains 15 residues. Germline CDR1 reads LNHDA; CDR2 reads SQIVND (reference sequence). CDR3 bases: TGTGCCAGTAGTACAGCGAGCGGGAGGGCCGCTGAGCAGTTCTTC. Its translation: CASSTASGRAAEQFF.

The J gene is TRBJ2-7, the V gene TRBV3-1 (or the pseudogene TRBV3-2); D not resolved. CDR1 and CDR2 from the germline V gene are LGHDT and YNNKEL (reference sequence). V lost 3 bases to trimming and J lost 6 bases, with 15 bases between them. CDR3 length: 14 amino acids. CDR3 nucleotide sequence: TGTGCCAGCAGCCAGACTGGCACCACTCGCGAGCAGTACTTC. It encodes CASSQTGTTREQYF.

This clone has just a few counts. The rearrangement uses TRBV19 and TRBJ1-2; maybe TRBD1 (6 bases). The V end lost 6 bases, the J end lost 2 bases, and 10 bases lay between the germline ends. The germline CDR1 and CDR2 sequences are LNHDA and SQIVND (reference sequence). The CDR3 contains 13 residues. The CDR3 bases are TGTGCCAGTAGCACCGACAGGAACTATGGCTACACCTTC. Encoded protein: CASSTDRNYGYTF.

This chain uses TRBV27 with TRBJ1-4, with 11 positions matching TRBD1. CDR1 and CDR2 (germline): MNHEY, SMNVEV (reference sequence). The CDR3 has 14 residues. The junction had 3 bases not matched to a gene; V was cut back by 4 bases and J by 8 bases. This CDR3 is CASSWGQGGEKLFF. DNA of the CDR3: TGTGCCAGCAGTTGGGGACAGGGGGGGGAAAAACTGTTTTTT.

The V call is TRBV3-1 (or the pseudogene TRBV3-2), the J call TRBJ2-3; 11 nucleotides align to TRBD1. Germline V CDR1 and CDR2: LGHDT, YNNKEL (reference sequence). V dropped 10 bases and J dropped 4; count of bases not matched to a gene: 10. The CDR3 loop spans 15 amino acids. The CDR3: CATQEMGQGADTQYF. The CDR3 region has the DNA TGTGCCACCCAAGAAATGGGACAGGGGGCAGATACGCAGTATTTT.

V gene TRBV18 combines with J gene TRBJ1-4; TRBD1 agrees at 7 bases. CDR3 length equals 15 residues. Germline loops: CDR1 KGHSH, CDR2 LQKENI. V was pared by 3 bases and J by 2 bases, with 3 bases of the junction left unmatched. CDR3 nucleotides: TGTGCCAGCTCACCCTCAGGGGGGACTAATGAAAAACTGTTTTTT. This codes for CASSPSGGTNEKLFF.

This clone was seen once. The CDR3, as DNA: TGCGCCAGCAGTGAGTCTTTTTCCGGGACAGGCGCGAAACTGTTTTTT. This gives the protein CASSESFSGTGAKLFF. The rearrangement links TRBV10-1 to TRBJ1-4, with 8 bases matching TRBD1. CDR3 length: 16 residues. The germline gives CDR1 WNHNN, CDR2 SYGVQD (reference sequence). V trimming: 0 bases; J trimming: 11 bases; junction bases outside the gene matches: 11.

This sequence joins TRBV6-2 or TRBV6-3 and TRBJ2-5, with a possible D match to TRBD1 (6 bases). The CDR3 contains 13 residues. With 6 bases removed from V and 3 bases from J, the gap between germline ends came to 11 bases. Germline CDR1 and CDR2: MNHEY and SVGEGT. The CDR3 DNA sequence: TGTGCCAGCAGCCAGGACAGTGAAGAGACCCAGTACTTC. Protein product: CASSQDSEETQYF.

The chain links TRBV6-1 to TRBJ2-5; tentatively, D is TRBD2 (5 bases). Trimming removed 2 bases from V and 7 bases from J, with 11 bases in between. Germline lookup yields CDR1 MNHNS and CDR2 SASEGT. This CDR3 is 13 amino acids long. CDR3 loop: CASSEWGDGTQYF. CDR3 DNA sequence: TGTGCCAGCAGTGAATGGGGAGATGGGACCCAGTACTTC.

The gene calls are TRBV3-1 (or the pseudogene TRBV3-2) and TRBJ2-3; 13 bases agree with TRBD2. This CDR3 has 15 amino acids. Losses at the gene ends were 6 bases for V and 4 bases for J; bases not matched to a gene: 4. The germline gives CDR1 LGHDT, CDR2 YNNKEL (reference sequence). CDR3 in DNA: TGTGCCAGCAGGCTTACTAGCGGGAGGGCAGATACGCAGTATTTT. Protein product: CASRLTSGRADTQYF.

V and J are TRBV11-2 and TRBJ1-1; no clear D. Trimming cost V 1 base and J 0 bases, with 18 bases left between them. Germline CDR1 and CDR2: SGHAT and FQNNGV. The CDR3 runs 18 residues. CDR3 DNA: TGTGCCAGCAGCTTAGTAGGTATTGGAGGAAACATGAACACTGAAGCTTTCTTT. Its translation: CASSLVGIGGNMNTEAFF.

The chain combines TRBV27 with TRBJ1-4; 8 positions match TRBD1. Unmatched junction bases numbered 11, after V lost 7 bases and J lost 7 bases. From germline, CDR1 is MNHEY and CDR2 SMNVEV (reference sequence). The CDR3 is 15 residues long. The CDR3 nucleotides are TGTGCCAGCACCCCCAATAACAGGGGGAGTGAAAAACTGTTTTTT. This encodes CASTPNNRGSEKLFF.

The chain has TRBV11-1 and TRBJ2-3, with TRBD1 matching over 9 bases. Per germline, CDR1 SGHAT and CDR2 FQDESV (reference sequence). V dropped 5 bases and J dropped 2; count of bases not matched to a gene: 8. CDR3 size: 16 residues. CDR3 nucleotides: TGTGCCAGCAGCCGGATGGGACAGGGTGTCACAGATACGCAGTATTTT. Translation: CASSRMGQGVTDTQYF.

This chain uses TRBV30 with TRBJ2-3, with D unresolved. There are 15 residues in the CDR3. V shed 2 bases and J shed 3 bases, with 15 bases lying between them. Germline V lookup: CDR1 GTSNPN, CDR2 SVGIG (reference sequence). CDR3 residues: CAWSTDETGTDTQYF. CDR3 in DNA: TGTGCCTGGAGTACTGATGAGACGGGTACAGATACGCAGTATTTT.

This clone turned up a few times. The chain employs TRBV11-1 and TRBJ1-2, with 11 nucleotides matching TRBD1. This CDR3 has 16 amino acids. CDR1 is SGHAT, CDR2 FQDESV, per germline (reference sequence). J gave up 2 bases and V 5 bases, and 7 bases lay outside the gene matches. This CDR3 reads CASSRTRTGGNYGYTF. The DNA for the CDR3 is TGTGCCAGCAGCCGTACTAGGACAGGGGGCAACTATGGCTACACCTTC.

This chain uses TRBV7-2 with TRBJ2-7, with 9 bases matching TRBD2. Per the germline V gene, CDR1 is SGHTA and CDR2 is FQGNSA. The CDR3 runs 16 residues. V was clipped by 4 bases and J by 0 bases; unmatched bases: 7. CDR3 sequence (DNA): TGTGCCAGCAGCTCATATGTAGCGGGAGTCTCCTACGAGCAGTACTTC. Protein: CASSSYVAGVSYEQYF.